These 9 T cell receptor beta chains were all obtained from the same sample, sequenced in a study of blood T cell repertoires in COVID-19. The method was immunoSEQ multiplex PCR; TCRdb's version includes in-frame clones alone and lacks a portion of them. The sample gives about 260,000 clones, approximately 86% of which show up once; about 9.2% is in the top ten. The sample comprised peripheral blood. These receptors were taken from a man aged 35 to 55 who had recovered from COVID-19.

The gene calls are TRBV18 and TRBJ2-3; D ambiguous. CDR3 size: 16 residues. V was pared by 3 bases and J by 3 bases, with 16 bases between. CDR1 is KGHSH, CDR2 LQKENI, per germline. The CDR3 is CASSPEYSRSTDTQYF. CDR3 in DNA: TGTGCCAGCTCACCCGAGTACAGCCGATCAACAGATACGCAGTATTTT.

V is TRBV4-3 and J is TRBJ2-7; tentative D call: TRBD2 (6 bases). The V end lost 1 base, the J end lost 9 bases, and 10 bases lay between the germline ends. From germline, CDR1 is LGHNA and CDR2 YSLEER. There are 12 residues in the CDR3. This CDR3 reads CASSQAGEGQYF. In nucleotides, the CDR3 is TGCGCCAGCAGCCAAGCGGGAGAGGGGCAGTACTTC.

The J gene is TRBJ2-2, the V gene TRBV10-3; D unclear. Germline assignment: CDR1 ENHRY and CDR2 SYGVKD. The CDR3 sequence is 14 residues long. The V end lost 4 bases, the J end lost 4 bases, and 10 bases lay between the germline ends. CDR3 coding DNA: TGTGCCATCAGTGCGCCTAGTCCCACCGGGGAGCTGTTTTTT. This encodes CAISAPSPTGELFF.

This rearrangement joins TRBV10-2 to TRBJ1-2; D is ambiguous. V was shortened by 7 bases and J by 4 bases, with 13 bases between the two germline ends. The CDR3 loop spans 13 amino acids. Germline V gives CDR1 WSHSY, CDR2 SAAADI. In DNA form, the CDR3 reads TGCGCCAGCAACTACGGGGAAGGCTATGGCTACACCTTC. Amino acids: CASNYGEGYGYTF.

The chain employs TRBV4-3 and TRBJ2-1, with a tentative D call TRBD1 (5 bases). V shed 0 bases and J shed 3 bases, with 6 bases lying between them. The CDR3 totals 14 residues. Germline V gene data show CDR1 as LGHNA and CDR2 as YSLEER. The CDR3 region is CASSQDRVYNEQFF. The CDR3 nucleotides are TGCGCCAGCAGCCAAGACAGGGTCTACAATGAGCAGTTCTTC.

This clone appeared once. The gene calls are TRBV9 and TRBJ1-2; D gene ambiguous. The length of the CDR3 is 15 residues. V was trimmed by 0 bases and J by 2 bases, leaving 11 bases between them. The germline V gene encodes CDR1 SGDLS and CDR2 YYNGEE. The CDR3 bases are TGTGCCAGCAGCGTAGATCCGAGACTCAACTATGGCTACACCTTC. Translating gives CASSVDPRLNYGYTF.

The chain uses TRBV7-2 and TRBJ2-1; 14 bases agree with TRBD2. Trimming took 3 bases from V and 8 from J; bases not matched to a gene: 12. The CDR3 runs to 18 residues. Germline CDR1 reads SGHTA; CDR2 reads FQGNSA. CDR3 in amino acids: CASSLVGGTSGGGDEQFF. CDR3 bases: TGTGCCAGCAGCTTGGTAGGAGGGACTAGCGGGGGAGGGGATGAGCAGTTCTTC.

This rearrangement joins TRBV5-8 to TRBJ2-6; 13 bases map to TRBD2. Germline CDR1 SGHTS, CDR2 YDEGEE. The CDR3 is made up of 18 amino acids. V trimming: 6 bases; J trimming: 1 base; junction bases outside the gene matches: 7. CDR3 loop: CASTMGLAGWSGANVLTF. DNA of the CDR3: TGTGCCAGCACCATGGGACTAGCGGGGTGGTCTGGGGCCAACGTCCTGACTTTC.

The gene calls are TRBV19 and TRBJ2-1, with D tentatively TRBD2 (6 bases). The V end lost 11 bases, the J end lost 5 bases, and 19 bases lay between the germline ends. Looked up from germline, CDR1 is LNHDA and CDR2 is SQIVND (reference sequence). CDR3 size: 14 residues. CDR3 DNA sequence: TGTGCCGCAAAAAGGGGCGGGACGAACAATGAGCAGTTCTTC. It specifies CAAKRGGTNNEQFF.